This T cell receptor (beta chain) was sequenced for a study of tumor-infiltrating lymphocytes in primary liver carcinoma. The CDR3 runs to 15 residues. Germline V lookup: CDR1 SEHNR, CDR2 FQNEAQ (reference sequence). V shed 5 bases and J shed 2 bases, with 16 bases lying between them. Synthesis of TCR beta cDNA was carried out from about 0.55 ug total RNA with a constant-region primer. Generation of the TCR beta libraries relied on three nested multiplex PCR rounds using slightly modified ARM-PCR. Researchers ran the first two PCR rounds for approximately 10 cycles each with TRBV1-TRBV30 forward primers and a C-beta reverse primer. MiXCR, run by TCRdb on the multiplex PCR reads, gives a single entry per CDR3 protein. Among just over 300,000 distinct CDR3 sequences listed, approximately 58% were seen once. Blood RNA came from unsorted whole blood; germline DNA was also extracted. This clonotype was counted many times.

The specimen sequenced was peripheral blood. This TCR was recovered from a woman in her 30s with primary liver carcinoma and hepatitis B virus infection. The rearrangement uses TRBV7-9 and TRBJ2-7, with TRBD2 as a possible D gene (6 bases). The CDR3 sequence is CASSDAGTPPYEQYF. Written as DNA, the CDR3 is TGTGCCAGCAGCGACGCCGGGACTCCACCCTACGAGCAGTACTTC.